This T cell receptor (beta chain) originates from a study of T cell repertoires in cytomegalovirus infection. Study context: The public TCR beta signatures pointed to both CMV infection and matching HLA type. Study-level results: Based on cumulative public TCR beta family frequency, carriers of CMV plus the relevant HLA were identified.

This clonotype was found many times. Its antigen is as yet unknown. Each CDR3 protein gets one entry after TCRdb re-called the reads with MiXCR. The sample records 290,000 or so distinct CDR3 sequences, roughly 24% being singletons. The sample taken for sequencing was PBMCs. This TCR came from a human donor in good health (CMV status not recorded). Some clones in this sample may be carry-over from other donors' samples.

This chain's CDR3 is CASSRLPELYSNQPQHF. The CDR3 nucleotides read TGTGCCAGCAGTCGATTACCGGAACTCTATAGCAATCAGCCCCAGCATTTT. The chain couples TRBV12-3 or TRBV12-4 to TRBJ1-5; D not resolved. Trimming removed 5 bases at V and 0 bases at J, with 17 bases between. The CDR3 spans 17 residues.